This is a list of T cell receptor beta chains from one sample in a study of T-cell memory formation after mild COVID-19. One entry per CDR3 protein, called by TCRdb with MiXCR from the 5' RACE reads. The table has about 340,000 distinct CDR3 sequences, about 21% seen once; the top ten hold under 15%. The sample consisted of PBMCs or a T cell subset sorted from them (not recorded which). Receptors were obtained from an adult woman who had mild COVID-19 (a few samples of this study predate the infection). Cell type and time point are not known. CDR3s leave out the opening cysteine and the closing phenylalanine or tryptophan. Some rows mark clone size as missing; the rest say once, few, many or name a class of expanded clone.

j_call cdr3_length clone_size v_call cdr3_aa
TRBJ2-3 16 few TRBV4-2 ASSHARLAGNSTDTQY
TRBJ1-1 12 - TRBV7-2 ASSHTLGVAEAF
TRBJ1-3 13 - TRBV6-1 ASSVSGGSGNTIY
TRBJ2-2 12 once TRBV19 ASSSHSRTGELF
TRBJ2-1 13 - TRBV11-2 ASSLVRLANNEQF
TRBJ2-1 12 - TRBV15 ATSPELAGGEQF
TRBJ1-1 12 few TRBV6-5 ASSYRGGGTEAF
TRBJ2-7 14 few TRBV5-1 ASSLEGSGARDEQY
TRBJ1-3 14 few TRBV6-1 ASRVLDSSSGNTIY
TRBJ2-5 13 few TRBV24-1 ATSDPRQSQETQY
TRBJ1-6 12 - TRBV12-3/TRBV12-4 ASSTGGENSPLH
TRBJ1-5 12 many TRBV7-2 ASSIGQSNQPQH
TRBJ2-7 12 few TRBV7-6 ASSLAAGGYEQY
TRBJ2-3 12 few TRBV18 ASSPYGGADTQY
TRBJ2-3 13 few TRBV7-6 ASSQSGGLTDTQY
TRBJ2-2 13 once TRBV5-5 ASSPAWGGTGELF
TRBJ2-3 14 few TRBV5-1 ASSLGYTGSTDTQY
TRBJ2-3 16 few TRBV3-1 ASSQDPGGLAGTDTQY
TRBJ1-1 11 - TRBV7-3 ASSGGGYTEAF
TRBJ2-5 11 - TRBV12-3/TRBV12-4 ASSLSRRETQY
TRBJ2-2 11 - TRBV25-1 ASSDPDTGELF
TRBJ2-7 10 few TRBV13 ASSIVGYEQY
TRBJ2-2 13 - TRBV9 ASSAGQINTGELF
TRBJ2-3 14 - TRBV15 ATSRGDGPSTDTQY
TRBJ2-3 16 - TRBV6-5 ASTPGTSGGQLTDTQY
TRBJ2-3 14 few TRBV21-1 ASSKQRTVATDTQY
TRBJ2-7 11 - TRBV20-1 SARDLGVVEQY
TRBJ2-2 12 few TRBV30 AWKGGLNTGELF
TRBJ2-1 13 - TRBV20-1 SASLRGTIYNEQF
TRBJ2-1 11 - TRBV5-1 ASTLTANNEQF
TRBJ1-2 12 few TRBV28 ASRATGTNYGYT
TRBJ2-7 13 few TRBV9 ASSPQADGSYEQY
TRBJ2-7 12 - TRBV20-1 SARTSGQAYEQY
TRBJ1-1 12 - TRBV12-3/TRBV12-4 ASREEQGFPEAF
TRBJ2-3 16 - TRBV5-1 ASSTTTSGGTPPHTQY
TRBJ2-7 11 many TRBV4-3 ASSPSVGYEQY
TRBJ1-5 12 - TRBV2 ASKKGVGNQPQH
TRBJ2-3 12 few TRBV5-1 ASRKDGSLDTQY
TRBJ1-2 12 few TRBV3-1 ASSQASPNYGYT
TRBJ2-1 12 - TRBV10-3 AISDGNRNNEQF